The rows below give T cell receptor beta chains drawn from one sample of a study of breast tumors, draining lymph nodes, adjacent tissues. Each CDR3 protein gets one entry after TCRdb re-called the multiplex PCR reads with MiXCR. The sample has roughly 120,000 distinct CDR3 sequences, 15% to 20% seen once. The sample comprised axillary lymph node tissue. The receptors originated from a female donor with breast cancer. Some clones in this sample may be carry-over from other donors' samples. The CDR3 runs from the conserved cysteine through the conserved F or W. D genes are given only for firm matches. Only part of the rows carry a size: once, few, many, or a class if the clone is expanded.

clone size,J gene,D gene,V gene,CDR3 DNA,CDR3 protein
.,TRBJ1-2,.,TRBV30,TGTGCCTGGGGACGGAAGTTTAACTATGGCTACACCTTC,CAWGRKFNYGYTF
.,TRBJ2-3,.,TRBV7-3,TGTGCCAACAGCTTACAGGGCACAGATACGCAGTATTTT,CANSLQGTDTQYF
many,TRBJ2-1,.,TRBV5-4,TGTGCCTCCTCCTTGGGGGTAGACAATGAGCAGTTCTTC,CASSLGVDNEQFF
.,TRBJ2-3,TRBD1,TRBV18,TGTGCCAGCTCACCACTAGGGACAGCCGATAAGAGTACGCAGTATTTT,CASSPLGTADKSTQYF
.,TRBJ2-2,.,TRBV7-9,.,CASSSRAGASDTQYFGPGTGELFF
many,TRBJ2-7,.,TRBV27,TGTGCCAGCCTTCCGGGACGGCACTACGAGCAGTACTTC,CASLPGRHYEQYF
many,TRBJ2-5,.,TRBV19,TGTGCCAGTAGCCGGGGACGGGAGACCCAGTACTTC,CASSRGRETQYF
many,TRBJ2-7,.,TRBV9,TGTGCCAGCAGCCCAGAAGCGGTTCTCTCCTACGAGCAGTACTTC,CASSPEAVLSYEQYF
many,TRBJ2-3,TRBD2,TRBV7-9,TGTGCCAGTACTGATGGGGGACTAGTCAAAGATACGCAGTATTTT,CASTDGGLVKDTQYF
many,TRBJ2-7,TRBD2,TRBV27,TGTGCCAGCAGTTGGACCACTAGCGGGATCGACGAGCAGTACTTC,CASSWTTSGIDEQYF
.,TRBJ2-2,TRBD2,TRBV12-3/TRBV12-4,TGTGCCAGCACTAGCGGGAGGGCCACCGGGGAGCTGTTTTTT,CASTSGRATGELFF
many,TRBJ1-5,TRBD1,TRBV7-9,TGTGCCAGCAGCTCAGGTGAACAGGGGAGCAATCAGCCCCAGCATTTT,CASSSGEQGSNQPQHF
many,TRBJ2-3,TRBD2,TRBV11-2,TGTGCCAGCAGCGAGGGAGGGCCCGTAAATACGCAGTATTTT,CASSEGGPVNTQYF
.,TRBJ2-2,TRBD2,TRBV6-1,TGTGCCAGCAGTGAAGCGAGGACTAGCGGGGAGCTGTTTTTT,CASSEARTSGELFF
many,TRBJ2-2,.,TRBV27,TGTGCCAGCGGGAGGGGGGAAGGCACCGGGGAGCTGTTTTTT,CASGRGEGTGELFF
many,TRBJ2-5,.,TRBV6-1,TGTGCCAGCAGCTTCCAAGGCGTTAGCCGGGAGACCCAGTACTTC,CASSFQGVSRETQYF
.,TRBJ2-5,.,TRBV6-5,TGTGCCAGCATTTGTGGGACGGAGACCCAGTACTTT,CASICGTETQYF
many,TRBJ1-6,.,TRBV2,TGTGCCAGCAGTGGTTCAGCCCCACGGAATTCACCCCTCCACTTT,CASSGSAPRNSPLHF
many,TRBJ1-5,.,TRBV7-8,TGTGCCAGCAGTGGAGGGGTTAATCAGCCCCAGCATTTT,CASSGGVNQPQHF
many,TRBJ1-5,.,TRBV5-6,TGTGCCAGCAGCACCTTTGGAAGGGGAGGCAATCAGCCCCAGCATTTT,CASSTFGRGGNQPQHF
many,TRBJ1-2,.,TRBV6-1,TGTGCCAGCATGGGGTGGACGGGAGGCTACACCTTC,CASMGWTGGYTF
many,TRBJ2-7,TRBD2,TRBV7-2,TGTGCCAGCAGCTCCTTAGCGGGGGGGCCCTACGAGCAGTACTTC,CASSSLAGGPYEQYF
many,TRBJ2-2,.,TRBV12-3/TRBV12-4,TGTGCCAGCAGTTTTGGCATCGCCGGGGAGCTGTTTTTT,CASSFGIAGELFF
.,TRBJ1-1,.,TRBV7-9,TGTGCCAGCAGCTTAGGCCAGGGGTTGAACACTGAAGCTTTCTTT,CASSLGQGLNTEAFF
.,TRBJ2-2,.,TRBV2,TGTGCCACGGGGGCAGAAAACACCGGGGAGCTGTTTTTT,CATGAENTGELFF
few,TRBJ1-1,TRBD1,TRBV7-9,TGTGCCAGCAGCTCAGTACAGGGGGAGACTGAAGCTTTCTTT,CASSSVQGETEAFF
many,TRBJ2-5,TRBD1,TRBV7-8,TGTGCCAGCAGCTCCCGGGTAGGGGGCGAGACCCAGTACTTC,CASSSRVGGETQYF
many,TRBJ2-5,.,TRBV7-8,TGTGCCAGCAGCTTTTCTTCAGGCGGGGAGACCCAGTACTTC,CASSFSSGGETQYF
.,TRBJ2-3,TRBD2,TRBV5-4,TGTGCCAGCAGCTTGTCCGGGGAGGGTACGCAGTATTTT,CASSLSGEGTQYF
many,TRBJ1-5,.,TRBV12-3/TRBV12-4,TGTGCCAGCAGTTTAGGGGCAGCAAATCAGCCCCAGCATTTT,CASSLGAANQPQHF
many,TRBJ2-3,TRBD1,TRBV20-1,TGCAGTGCTGGGGGACAGGGTTATACGCAGTATTTT,CSAGGQGYTQYF
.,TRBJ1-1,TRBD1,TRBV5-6,TGTGCCAGCAGCATCGGGACAGGCTGGGAGGGGACTGAAGCTTTCTTT,CASSIGTGWEGTEAFF
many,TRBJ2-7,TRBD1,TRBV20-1,TGCAGTGCAAGGGACAGGGGGCCTGGCGAGCAGTACTTC,CSARDRGPGEQYF
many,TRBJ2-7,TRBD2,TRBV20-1,TGCAGTGCTAGCAGACTAGCGGGGGCCTACGAGCAGTACTTC,CSASRLAGAYEQYF
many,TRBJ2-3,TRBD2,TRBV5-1,TGCGCCAGCAGCTTGGGCCACCGGGGGGCAGATACGCAGTATTTT,CASSLGHRGADTQYF